A selection of T cell receptor beta chains follows, all from one sample in a study of T cell responses to AZD1222 COVID-19 vaccine. Clones were read by immunoSEQ multiplex PCR, and TCRdb kept only the in-frame ones, dropping some. The data hold approximately 140,000 clones, with around 90% observed a single time. The sequences come from peripheral blood, collected 28 days after the second AZD1222 dose. These receptors all come from an adult who received the AZD1222 COVID-19 vaccine. Both conserved end residues are part of each CDR3. The order of the fields is clone size, D gene, V gene, J gene, CDR3 DNA, CDR3 protein. The D gene is left open where the match is weak. Clone sizes are given selectively: once, few, many, or a class where the clone is expanded.

.,.,TRBV4-2,TRBJ2-3,TGTGCCAGCAGGCGGGGCTTCCGGGAGCCCGCGGATACGCAGTATTTT,CASRRGFREPADTQYF
.,TRBD2,TRBV19,TRBJ2-3,TGTGCCAGCAGGACTAGCGGGAGAAGTACGCAGTATTTT,CASRTSGRSTQYF
once,.,TRBV19,TRBJ1-2,TGTGCCAGTAGTAAACAGGGTAGAGACTATGGCTACACCTTC,CASSKQGRDYGYTF
.,TRBD2,TRBV4-3,TRBJ2-1,TGCGCCAGCAGCCAAGATTGGAGGACTAGCCTCAATGAGCAGTTCTTC,CASSQDWRTSLNEQFF
.,TRBD2,TRBV15,TRBJ2-7,TGTGCCACCAGCAGAGATTTCGGGGGGAAGGGCAACTTC,CATSRDFGGKGNF
.,.,TRBV3-1/TRBV3-2,TRBJ1-2,TGTGCCAGCAGCTCAGCGAACAGGGCCGGGAACTATGGCTACACCTTC,CASSSANRAGNYGYTF
.,.,TRBV6-5,TRBJ1-4,TGTGCCAGCAGTTACTCAGGGGGAACTAATGAAAAACTGTTTTTT,CASSYSGGTNEKLFF
.,.,TRBV9,TRBJ1-3,TGTGCCAGCAGCGCAGCCGACGGCCGCTCTGGAAACACCATATATTTT,CASSAADGRSGNTIYF
.,TRBD2,TRBV19,TRBJ2-2,TGTGCCACTAGGGGACTATCATACACCGGGGAGCTGTTTTTT,CATRGLSYTGELFF
.,.,TRBV25-1,TRBJ1-4,TGTGCCAGCAGTCGCGATGAAAAACTGTTTTTT,CASSRDEKLFF
.,.,TRBV5-6,TRBJ2-7,TGTGCCAGCAGCTTTAGGGCAGGGGTTCTCGAGCAGTACTTC,CASSFRAGVLEQYF
.,.,TRBV2,TRBJ1-5,TGTGCCAGCAGGCCGGGCAGCAATCAGCCCCAGCATTTT,CASRPGSNQPQHF
.,.,TRBV7-2,TRBJ2-5,TGTGCCAGCAGCCGCCAAGAGACCCAGTACTTC,CASSRQETQYF
.,.,TRBV7-2,TRBJ1-2,TGTGCCAGCAGCTTCGGATCGGTCCCCTATGGCTACACCTTC,CASSFGSVPYGYTF
.,.,TRBV6-6,TRBJ2-3,TGTGCCAGCAGGCCGGGAGCCGGCACAGATACGCAGTATTTT,CASRPGAGTDTQYF
.,.,TRBV12-3/TRBV12-4,TRBJ1-5,TGTGCCAGCAGTTTAGGTGTGGGCGTGCCCCAGCATTTT,CASSLGVGVPQHF
.,.,TRBV5-1,TRBJ1-2,TGCGCCAGCAGGAGGACACAGCAAAACTATGGCTACACCTTC,CASRRTQQNYGYTF
.,.,TRBV19,TRBJ1-5,TGTGCCAGTAGTATAGGGGCAGGCCCCAATCAGCCCCAGCATTTT,CASSIGAGPNQPQHF
.,.,TRBV7-6,TRBJ1-1,TGTGCCAGCAGCCGAACCCCGGGACCGAACACTGAAGCTTTCTTT,CASSRTPGPNTEAFF
.,TRBD2,TRBV3-1/TRBV3-2,TRBJ2-1,TGTGCCAGCAGCCAAGGAGGACTAGTGTCCAATGAGCAGTTCTTC,CASSQGGLVSNEQFF
.,.,TRBV6-2/TRBV6-3,TRBJ1-1,TGTGCCAGCAGTTACTCCGGAGGGGTGAACACTGAAGCTTTCTTT,CASSYSGGVNTEAFF
.,.,TRBV5-1,TRBJ1-3,TGCGCCAGCAGCTTGGGCAGCTACTCTGGAAACACCATATATTTT,CASSLGSYSGNTIYF
.,.,TRBV12-5,TRBJ2-5,TGTGCTAGTGGTTTGGCTCAAATGGGGGAGACCCAGTACTTC,CASGLAQMGETQYF
.,.,TRBV7-2,TRBJ2-3,TGTGCCAGCAGCTCCACGGAACGGCTGAGCACAGATACGCAGTATTTT,CASSSTERLSTDTQYF
.,TRBD1,TRBV3-1/TRBV3-2,TRBJ2-6,TGTGCCAGCAGGGGATCGAGGGACAGGGGTTTCTCTGGGGCCAACGTCCTGACTTTC,CASRGSRDRGFSGANVLTF
.,.,TRBV5-6,TRBJ1-4,TGTGCCAGCAGCCCAAGGGGGGAAAAACTGTTTTTT,CASSPRGEKLFF
.,.,TRBV19,TRBJ2-3,TGTGCCAGTAGTATCACGGACACAGATACGCAGTATTTT,CASSITDTDTQYF
.,.,TRBV3-1/TRBV3-2,TRBJ2-1,TGTGCCAGCAGCCCACGGGGAGGCTCCTACAATGAGCAGTTCTTC,CASSPRGGSYNEQFF
.,.,TRBV2,TRBJ1-4,TGTGCCAGCAGTGAAGCTCCGACAGTCAGAGAAAAACTGTTTTTT,CASSEAPTVREKLFF
.,.,TRBV7-2,TRBJ1-1,TGTGCCAGCAGCTCCAAGGGATTTATCACTGAAGCTTTCTTT,CASSSKGFITEAFF
.,TRBD2,TRBV7-6,TRBJ2-1,TGTGCCAGCAGCCGACTAGCGGGGGGGTCCCTCTTGTCCAATGAGCAGTTCTTC,CASSRLAGGSLLSNEQFF
.,.,TRBV19,TRBJ1-2,TGTGCCAGTAGTATCACCCGGGGGCTTTACGGCTACACCTTC,CASSITRGLYGYTF
.,TRBD1,TRBV7-2,TRBJ2-7,TGTGCCAGCAGACAGGTGGGACAGGGGATTTACGAGCAGTACTTC,CASRQVGQGIYEQYF
once,TRBD1,TRBV4-2,TRBJ1-4,TGTGCCAGCAGTCTCACCAGGACAGGGAATGAAAAACTGTTTTTT,CASSLTRTGNEKLFF
.,.,TRBV7-2,TRBJ1-1,TGTGCCAGCAGCCCAATGTTGGCGCACACTGAAGCTTTCTTT,CASSPMLAHTEAFF
.,TRBD2,TRBV7-8,TRBJ2-3,TGTGCCAGCACCCAGTCCCCGGTAGCGGGGATGATGGGGACAGATACGCAGTATTTT,CASTQSPVAGMMGTDTQYF
.,.,TRBV6-5,TRBJ1-5,TGTGCCAGCAGCGTTACAGGCCAGGGTACTCAGCCCCAGCATTTT,CASSVTGQGTQPQHF
.,.,TRBV7-2,TRBJ2-5,TGTGCCAGCAGCCCCCCGGGTAGTCAAGAGACCCAGTACTTC,CASSPPGSQETQYF
.,.,TRBV5-4,TRBJ2-2,TGTGCCAGCAGCCCGAATACCGGGACGGCGAACACCGGGGAGCTGTTTTTT,CASSPNTGTANTGELFF
.,.,TRBV6-2/TRBV6-3,TRBJ1-2,TGTGCCAGCAGTTCGTTGAGAGGGAGCTATGGCTACACCTTC,CASSSLRGSYGYTF
.,.,TRBV5-1,TRBJ2-3,TGCGCCAGCAGCTTTGGGAGAACTAGCACAGATACGCAGTATTTT,CASSFGRTSTDTQYF
.,TRBD2,TRBV9,TRBJ2-1,TGTGCCAGCAGCGTAGGGTTAGCGGGATACCACAATGAGCAGTTCTTC,CASSVGLAGYHNEQFF
.,.,TRBV15,TRBJ2-2,TGTGCCACCAGCAGATCCATCGACAACACCGGGGAGCTGTTTTTT,CATSRSIDNTGELFF
few,.,TRBV5-4,TRBJ2-7,TGTGCCAGCAGCTCCTCCTACGAGCAGTACTTC,CASSSSYEQYF
.,TRBD2,TRBV9,TRBJ2-1,TGTGCCAGCAGCGTGAGAAGGGCGGGAGGGGGCCATGAGCAGTTCTTC,CASSVRRAGGGHEQFF
.,.,TRBV7-3,TRBJ2-1,TGTGCCAGCAGCCCTTTCGGGAGCGACAATGAGCAGTTCTTC,CASSPFGSDNEQFF
.,.,TRBV28,TRBJ1-6,TGTGCCAGCATCTTAGGAGGGGGAGGTAGTTCACCCCTCCACTTT,CASILGGGGSSPLHF
.,.,TRBV7-9,TRBJ2-7,TGTGCCAGCAGCTTAGTAGGTCCACCGACCTACGAGCAGTACTTC,CASSLVGPPTYEQYF
.,.,TRBV5-4,TRBJ2-1,TGTGCCAGCAGCTTGGGTATAGGCAATGAGCAGTTCTTC,CASSLGIGNEQFF
.,.,TRBV14,TRBJ2-5,TGTGCCAGCAGCGAACGAACAGGGTACGAGACCCAGTACTTC,CASSERTGYETQYF
.,TRBD2,TRBV5-5,TRBJ2-7,TGTGCCAGCAGCCAGGGACTAGCGGGGACGTTCGCCTACGAGCAGTACTTC,CASSQGLAGTFAYEQYF
.,.,TRBV7-9,TRBJ2-3,TGTGCCAGCTTGTACCTGGGGGAGTGGGCAGATACGCAGTATTTT,CASLYLGEWADTQYF
.,TRBD2,TRBV7-2,TRBJ2-3,TGTGCCAGCAGCTTCGGGACTAGCCGGGATACGCAGTATTTT,CASSFGTSRDTQYF
.,.,TRBV7-2,TRBJ1-1,TGTGCCAGCAGCTCGCAGGTTAGGGGGGACGCTGAAGCTTTCTTT,CASSSQVRGDAEAFF